Below, 18 T cell receptor beta chains from the same sample are listed, as sequenced in a study of blood T cell repertoires in COVID-19. Clones were sequenced by immunoSEQ multiplex PCR, and TCRdb holds only the in-frame ones, with some missing. The data show about 320,000 clones, 90% seen once. Sequencing was carried out using PBMCs or T cells enriched from blood (not recorded which). The receptors were gathered from a woman younger than 45 who had been exposed to COVID-19.

V gene TRBV11-2 combines with J gene TRBJ1-1; D uncertain. CDR1 and CDR2 from the germline V gene are SGHAT and FQNNGV. V lost 2 bases and J 1 base, leaving 8 bases between the germline ends. The CDR3 contains 14 residues. CDR3 protein: CASSLFAKNTEAFF. The CDR3 nucleotides are TGTGCCAGCAGCTTATTCGCGAAGAACACTGAAGCTTTCTTT.

The chain is built from TRBV2 and TRBJ2-1, with 11 bases identical to TRBD2. CDR3 size: 17 residues. The V segment lost 5 bases and the J segment 4 bases; nucleotides outside the gene matches: 10. CDR1 and CDR2 from the germline V gene are SNHLY and FYNNEI. CDR3 sequence (DNA): TGTGCCAGCAGTCCACCTCGACTAGCGGGGAATTACAATGAGCAGTTCTTC. Translation gives CASSPPRLAGNYNEQFF.

This rearrangement joins TRBV10-2 to TRBJ1-6; 9 bases align to TRBD1. Germline CDR1 reads WSHSY; CDR2 reads SAAADI. The CDR3 extends over 17 amino acids. The J segment lost 0 bases and the V segment lost 4 bases, leaving 4 bases of the junction unmatched. CDR3 in DNA: TGCGCCAGCAGTGGCGGGACAGGGAGCTCCTATAATTCACCCCTCCACTTT. This sequence encodes CASSGGTGSSYNSPLHF.

The chain is built from TRBV5-1 and TRBJ1-1, with D uncertain. Germline V CDR1 and CDR2: SGHRS, YFSETQ. Trimming pared 1 base from V and 3 bases from J, leaving 10 bases between. The CDR3 totals 14 residues. CDR3 in DNA: TGCGCCAGCAGCTTGAACCCTCGGGACACTGAAGCTTTCTTT. This codes for CASSLNPRDTEAFF.

The V and J genes are TRBV29-1 and TRBJ2-3; 7 positions match TRBD2. CDR3 size: 15 residues. Germline CDR1 SQVTM, CDR2 ANQGSEA. Losses at the gene ends were 6 bases for V and 2 bases for J; bases not matched to a gene: 11. This chain's CDR3 is CSVALLAVATDTQYF. The CDR3 nucleotides read TGCAGCGTCGCGCTTCTAGCGGTGGCCACAGATACGCAGTATTTT.

This clone was counted once. The J gene is TRBJ1-5, the V gene TRBV6-1; 7 nucleotides line up with TRBD1. This CDR3 comprises 15 residues. Germline V lookup: CDR1 MNHNS, CDR2 SASEGT. J gave up 5 bases and V 3 bases, and 7 bases lay outside the gene matches. The CDR3, as DNA: TGTGCCAGCAGTGAGACAGGGAAAGGGGATCAGCCCCAGCATTTT. This encodes CASSETGKGDQPQHF.

This clone was observed once. The CDR3 loop reads CASRSSGSSGNTIYF. The CDR3 nucleotides read TGTGCCAGCAGGAGCTCAGGGTCCTCTGGAAACACCATATATTTT. This sequence joins TRBV6-5 and TRBJ1-3; tentatively, D is TRBD1 (5 bases). The V gene's germline CDR1 is MNHEY and CDR2 SVGAGI. CDR3 length: 15 amino acids. V shed 6 bases and J shed 0 bases, with 12 bases lying between them.

The genes are TRBV10-3 and TRBJ2-1; D call uncertain. CDR3 length: 14 residues. Trimming removed 0 bases at V and 9 bases at J, with 12 bases between. Per germline, CDR1 ENHRY and CDR2 SYGVKD. The CDR3 bases are TGTGCCATCAGTGAGTCTGGGCATACTGCTGAGCAGTTCTTC. Protein sequence: CAISESGHTAEQFF.

The chain is built from TRBV6-5 and TRBJ1-2; the match to TRBD1 covers 9 bases. Unmatched junction bases numbered 4, after V lost 7 bases and J lost 4 bases. This CDR3 spans 13 amino acids. Germline V CDR1 and CDR2: MNHEY, SVGAGI. The CDR3 region is CASTRDRVYGYTF. Written as DNA, the CDR3 is TGTGCCAGCACCCGGGACAGGGTCTATGGCTACACCTTC.

The chain employs TRBV7-8 and TRBJ2-1; 8 bases fit TRBD1. The V and J ends lost 4 bases and 8 bases, in that order; junction bases with no gene match: 13. Germline CDR1 reads SGHVS; CDR2 reads FQNEAQ. The CDR3 is 16 amino acids. CDR3 sequence (DNA): TGTGCCAGCAGCTCAGCTCGGGGACAGGAGACAGATGAGCAGTTCTTC. It is translated as CASSSARGQETDEQFF.

V and J are TRBV10-3 and TRBJ1-1; TRBD1 is a possible D gene (6 bases). CDR3 length: 13 amino acids. Germline CDR1 reads ENHRY; CDR2 reads SYGVKD. V was trimmed by 7 bases and J by 7 bases, leaving 16 bases between them. The CDR3 sequence: CAITEAGGGEAFF. CDR3 nucleotide sequence: TGTGCCATCACCGAGGCTGGGGGCGGTGAAGCTTTCTTT.

The chain employs TRBV6-1 and TRBJ1-2, with D perhaps TRBD1 (5 bases). The CDR3 is 16 residues long. Germline values: CDR1 MNHNS, CDR2 SASEGT. V lost 4 bases to trimming and J lost 0 bases, with 15 bases between them. The DNA for the CDR3 is TGTGCCAGCAGTGCTTTTGGGGCGTTAACTAACTATGGCTACACCTTC. It translates to CASSAFGALTNYGYTF.

The DNA for the CDR3 is TGTGCCTGGAGTTCCGCCGGGTCTTTTAATTCACCCCTCCACTTT. Translation: CAWSSAGSFNSPLHF. The rearrangement joins TRBV30 to TRBJ1-6; D is unclear. The CDR3 length is 15 residues. The germline CDR1 and CDR2 sequences are GTSNPN and SVGIG (reference sequence). Trimming left V 2 bases short and J 6 bases short, with 14 bases between.

The rearrangement uses TRBV6-5 and TRBJ2-1; a possible D gene is TRBD2 (5 bases). V was shortened by 6 bases and J by 8 bases, with 20 bases between the two germline ends. The CDR3 covers 15 residues. Germline CDR1 reads MNHEY; CDR2 reads SVGAGI. The CDR3 here is CASSHEGTPGYEQFF. CDR3 bases: TGTGCCAGCAGCCACGAGGGTACCCCCGGGTATGAGCAGTTCTTC.

V usage is TRBV6-5 and J usage is TRBJ1-2; 8 bases align to TRBD1. Germline loops: CDR1 MNHEY, CDR2 SVGAGI. The CDR3 contains 13 residues. J gave up 2 bases and V 10 bases, and 6 bases lay outside the gene matches. CDR3 sequence: CATTGQGNYGYTF. The CDR3 nucleotides read TGTGCCACCACCGGACAGGGCAACTATGGCTACACCTTC.

V and J are TRBV3-1 (or the pseudogene TRBV3-2) and TRBJ2-7, with no clear D. The CDR3 contains 12 residues. With 2 bases removed from V and 2 bases from J, the gap between germline ends came to 4 bases. Germline CDR1 reads LGHDT; CDR2 reads YNNKEL (reference sequence). CDR3 bases: TGTGCCAGCAGCCAATCTGCCTACGAGCAGTACTTC. Translating gives CASSQSAYEQYF.

This chain uses TRBV27 with TRBJ1-3, with D possibly matching TRBD1 (5 bases). Germline assignment: CDR1 MNHEY and CDR2 SMNVEV (reference sequence). V shed 3 bases and J shed 4 bases, with 10 bases lying between them. The CDR3 is 14 residues long. The CDR3 coding sequence is TGTGCCAGCAGTTTTTCAGGGCCCGGAAACACCATATATTTT. Amino acid sequence: CASSFSGPGNTIYF.

V usage is TRBV11-2 and J usage is TRBJ1-2; 7 bases are shared with TRBD1. The CDR3 consists of 15 residues. V was pared by 3 bases and J by 8 bases, with 12 bases of the junction left unmatched. CDR1 and CDR2 from the germline V gene are SGHAT and FQNNGV. DNA of the CDR3: TGTGCCAGCAGCTTCCGGGACAGAAATATAGGGGGCTACACCTTC. Encoded protein: CASSFRDRNIGGYTF. The whole variable domain, remainder taken from reference TRBV11-2 and TRBJ1-2, is EAGVAQSPRYKIIEKRQSVAFWCNPISGHATLYWYQQILGQGPKLLIQFQNNGVVDDSQLPKDRFSAERLKGVDSTLKIQPAKLEDSAVYLCASSFRDRNIGGYTFGSGTRLTVV.